This passage covers 17 T cell receptor beta chains from one sample sequenced in a study of shared clonotypes between healthy human individuals. Clones were read by immunoSEQ multiplex PCR, and TCRdb kept only the in-frame ones, dropping some. This sample has roughly 500,000 clones, with approximately 79% found just once. Sequencing was performed on PBMCs. Receptor source: a woman aged 40 to 50 in good health. Some clones in this sample may be carry-over from other donors' samples.

Regarding this clone: Because the CDR3's place on the DNA is in doubt, the DNA is left out and the CDR3 is given as listed by TCRdb. The chain joins TRBV7-8 to TRBJ2-6; TRBD1, the D gene given by the table, was not confirmed from the DNA. 16 amino acids form the CDR3, both terminal residues included. Germline V gene data show CDR1 as SGHVS and CDR2 as FQNEAQ. The CDR3: CASTPLWQAGANVLTF.

The chain employs TRBV5-1 and TRBJ2-5, with D perhaps matching TRBD1 (6 bases). CDR1 and CDR2 (germline): SGHRS, YFSETQ. Trimming shortened V by 0 bases and J by 6 bases, and 18 bases separated the two germline ends. This CDR3 spans 16 amino acids. For the CDR3, the DNA is TGCGCCAGCAGCTTGGGTTGGGCAGGGGTGGAAAAGACCCAGTACTTC. Its translation is CASSLGWAGVEKTQYF.

The genes are TRBV28 and TRBJ2-7, with D unclear. The V and J ends lost 4 bases and 2 bases respectively, with 9 bases between them. The germline V gene has CDR1 MDHEN and CDR2 SYDVKM. This CDR3 comprises 13 residues. CDR3 sequence (DNA): TGTGCCAGCAGTTATGGCGGTACCTACGAGCAGTACTTC. Translating it yields CASSYGGTYEQYF. The full variable domain, with the rest looked up from reference TRBV28 and TRBJ2-7, is DVKVTQSSRYLVKRTGEKVFLECVQDMDHENMFWYRQDPGLGLRLIYFSYDVKMKEKGDIPEGYSVSREKKERFSLILESASTNQTSMYLCASSYGGTYEQYFGPGTRLTVT.

This clone was counted only a few times. The gene calls are TRBV9 and TRBJ1-1, with a tentative D call TRBD1 (6 bases). CDR1 SGDLS and CDR2 YYNGEE come from the germline V gene. This CDR3 is built from 13 residues. V lost 0 bases, J lost 10 bases, and 13 bases lay in between. In DNA, the CDR3 is TGTGCCAGCAGCGTAGGACTTCAAGGGGGAGCTTTCTTT. As protein: CASSVGLQGGAFF.

The chain combines TRBV2 with TRBJ2-1; D is ambiguous. V lost 2 bases to trimming and J lost 2 bases, with 10 bases between them. The CDR3 spans 15 residues. CDR1 is SNHLY and CDR2 is FYNNEI in the germline V gene. The chain's CDR3 is CASSEHPSTYNEQFF. For the CDR3, the DNA is TGTGCCAGCAGTGAACACCCGTCCACCTACAATGAGCAGTTCTTC. The variable domain in full, completed from reference TRBV2 and TRBJ2-1, reads EPEVTQTPSHQVTQMGQEVILRCVPISNHLYFYWYRQILGQKVEFLVSFYNNEISEKSEIFDDQFSVERPDGSNFTLKIRSTKLEDSAMYFCASSEHPSTYNEQFFGPGTRLTVL.

The V gene is TRBV18, the J gene TRBJ2-2; possible D gene TRBD1, 6 bases. CDR1 and CDR2 (germline): KGHSH, LQKENI. The V end lost 3 bases, the J end lost 4 bases, and 9 bases lay between the germline ends. The CDR3 sequence is 14 residues long. The CDR3 DNA is TGTGCCAGCTCACCGGGGGCTGGCACCGGGGAGCTGTTTTTT. Its protein product is CASSPGAGTGELFF. The full variable domain, rest sourced from reference TRBV18 and TRBJ2-2, is NAGVMQNPRHLVRRRGQEARLRCSPMKGHSHVYWYRQLPEEGLKFMVYLQKENIIDESGMPKERFSAEFPKEGPSILRIQQVVRGDSAAYFCASSPGAGTGELFFGEGSRLTVL.

The V call is TRBV2, the J call TRBJ1-4; unclear D gene. Germline V gene sequence: CDR1 SNHLY, CDR2 FYNNEI. The CDR3 covers 15 residues. Trimming pared 6 bases from V and 0 bases from J, leaving 11 bases between. In DNA, the CDR3 is TGTGCCAGCAGCCCCGACCTTGCAACTAATGAAAAACTGTTTTTT. Encoded protein: CASSPDLATNEKLFF. Full variable domain (missing parts from reference TRBV2 and TRBJ1-4): EPEVTQTPSHQVTQMGQEVILRCVPISNHLYFYWYRQILGQKVEFLVSFYNNEISEKSEIFDDQFSVERPDGSNFTLKIRSTKLEDSAMYFCASSPDLATNEKLFFGSGTQLSVL.

Comments on this clone: The same CDR3 is also encoded by other DNA sequences in this sample. The CDR3 DNA follows: TGTGCCAGCAGCTTAGGTCAGTCCTACGAGCAGTACTTC. Amino acid sequence: CASSLGQSYEQYF. The V and J genes are TRBV11-3 and TRBJ2-7; unclear D gene. The length of the CDR3 is 13 residues. Deletions cut 1 base from V and 1 base from J, with 5 bases between. The germline gives CDR1 SGHNT, CDR2 YENEEA. The full variable domain, in which reference TRBV11-3 and TRBJ2-7 provide the parts outside the CDR3, is EAGVVQSPRYKIIEKKQPVAFWCNPISGHNTLYWYLQNLGQGPELLIRYENEEAVDDSQLPKDRFSAERLKGVDSTLKIQPAELGDSAVYLCASSLGQSYEQYFGPGTRLTVT.

This clone has only one observation. This chain links TRBV7-3 with TRBJ2-1; maybe TRBD1 (6 bases). The CDR3 sequence is 14 residues long. Deletions cut 4 bases from V and 3 bases from J, with 10 bases between. Germline V gene data show CDR1 as SGHTA and CDR2 as FQGTGA. The CDR3 here is CASSSQGDYNEQFF. The CDR3 DNA reads as TGTGCCAGCAGCTCACAGGGTGACTACAATGAGCAGTTCTTC.

V gene TRBV18 combines with J gene TRBJ2-7, with 12 bases fitting TRBD2. Trimming at V came to 9 bases and at J to 2 bases, leaving 5 bases not matched to a gene. CDR3 length: 14 amino acids. Germline V gene sequence: CDR1 KGHSH, CDR2 LQKENI. Here the CDR3 DNA reads TGTGCCAGTTCGACTAGCGGGAGAACCTACGAGCAGTACTTC. It specifies CASSTSGRTYEQYF.

The chain links TRBV5-5 to TRBJ2-3; 7 nucleotides line up with TRBD2. V lost 5 bases to trimming and J lost 5 bases; unmatched junction nucleotides: 14. The CDR3 spans 16 residues. Germline assignment: CDR1 SGHKS and CDR2 YYEKEE (reference sequence). CDR3 region: CASSRTHREVGDTQYF. The CDR3 bases are TGTGCCAGCAGTAGGACCCACCGGGAGGTTGGAGATACGCAGTATTTT.

V and J are TRBV5-1 and TRBJ2-3; 9 positions match TRBD2. V shed 2 bases and J 5 bases; nucleotides not matched to a gene: 3. The CDR3 spans 14 residues. Germline CDR1 and CDR2: SGHRS and YFSETQ. The CDR3 coding sequence is TGCGCCAGCAGCTTCCCAGCGGGAGGAGATACGCAGTATTTT. Translating gives CASSFPAGGDTQYF.

The rearrangement links TRBV15 to TRBJ2-7; 7 bases align to TRBD1. J lost 2 bases, V lost 1 base, and 2 bases had no gene match. The CDR3 covers 14 residues. CDR1 and CDR2 (germline): LNHNV, YYDKDF (reference sequence). Here the CDR3 DNA reads TGTGCCACCAGCAGAGTGCAGGGGGCCTACGAGCAGTACTTC. Protein product: CATSRVQGAYEQYF.

This chain joins TRBV4-3 and TRBJ2-1; TRBD2 might be the D (6 bases). Germline CDR1 reads LGHNA; CDR2 reads YSLEER. The CDR3 loop spans 13 amino acids. Trimming stripped 4 bases from V and 7 bases from J, with 11 bases between. The CDR3 DNA is TGCGCCAGCAGCCCATCGGAGGGGAATGAGCAGTTCTTC. Translated, it gives CASSPSEGNEQFF.

The J gene is TRBJ1-1, the V gene TRBV4-3; D is unresolved. The CDR3 runs to 14 residues. From germline, CDR1 is LGHNA and CDR2 YSLEER. V lost 2 bases and J lost 0, with 7 bases in between. The CDR3 bases are TGCGCCAGCAGCCAATCTGGAATGAACACTGAAGCTTTCTTT. This gives the protein CASSQSGMNTEAFF.

This clone appeared a single time. The J gene is TRBJ1-3, the V gene TRBV4-1, with D perhaps matching TRBD1 (5 bases). V was clipped by 1 base and J by 2 bases, with 9 bases between them. This CDR3 comprises 15 residues. Germline CDR1 is MGHRA and CDR2 is YSYEKL. The CDR3 loop reads CASSQVPGTGNTIYF. The CDR3 coding sequence is TGCGCCAGCAGCCAAGTACCAGGGACTGGAAACACCATATATTTT.

The J gene is TRBJ2-5, the V gene TRBV5-4; TRBD2 agrees at 16 bases. The junction had 11 bases not matched to a gene; V was cut back by 4 bases and J by 5 bases. This CDR3 spans 18 amino acids. Germline-derived CDR1 and CDR2 are SGHNT and YYREEE (reference sequence). The CDR3 DNA reads TGTGCCAGCAGCCCCCCCCCGGGACTAGCGGGAGGGGGGGAGACCCAGTACTTC. Protein product: CASSPPPGLAGGGETQYF.